This paragraph covers one T cell receptor (beta chain) sequence. The entry originates in a study of blood T cell repertoires in COVID-19. Authors' methods: Amplified reference gene primers provided the basis for estimating nucleated cell counts. The protocol was immunoSEQ multiplex PCR, while the TCRdb copy is restricted to in-frame clones and leaves out a portion. V and J calls plus clone size are reproduced from that table; the DNA served to infer D and trimming. The sample records roughly 70,000 clones, roughly 89% being singletons. The CDR3 runs 15 residues. After removal of 5 bases from V and 8 bases from J, the junction contained 11 bases not matched to a gene. Germline-derived CDR1 and CDR2 are SGHVS and FQNEAQ.

The receptor comes from a man older than 75 with acute or convalescent COVID-19. Sequenced: peripheral blood. The chain couples TRBV7-8 to TRBJ1-2; 10 bases map to TRBD1. This chain's CDR3 is CASSTRQGALEGYTF. The CDR3 region has the DNA TGTGCCAGCAGCACCAGACAGGGGGCTCTGGAAGGCTACACCTTC.